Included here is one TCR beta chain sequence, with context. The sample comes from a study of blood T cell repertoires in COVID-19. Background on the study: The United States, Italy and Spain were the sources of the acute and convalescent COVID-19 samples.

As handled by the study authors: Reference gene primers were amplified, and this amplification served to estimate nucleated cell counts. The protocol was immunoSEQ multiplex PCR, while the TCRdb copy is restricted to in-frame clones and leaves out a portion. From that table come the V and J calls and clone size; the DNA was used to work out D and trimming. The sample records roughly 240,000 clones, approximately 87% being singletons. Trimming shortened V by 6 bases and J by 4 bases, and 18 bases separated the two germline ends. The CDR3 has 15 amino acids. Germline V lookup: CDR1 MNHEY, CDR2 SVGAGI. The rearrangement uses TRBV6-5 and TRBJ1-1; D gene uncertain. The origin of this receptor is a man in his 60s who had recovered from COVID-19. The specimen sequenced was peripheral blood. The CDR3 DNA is TGTGCCAGCAGCGCCGGCGGCGCGGGCAGCACTGAAGCTTTCTTT. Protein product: CASSAGGAGSTEAFF.